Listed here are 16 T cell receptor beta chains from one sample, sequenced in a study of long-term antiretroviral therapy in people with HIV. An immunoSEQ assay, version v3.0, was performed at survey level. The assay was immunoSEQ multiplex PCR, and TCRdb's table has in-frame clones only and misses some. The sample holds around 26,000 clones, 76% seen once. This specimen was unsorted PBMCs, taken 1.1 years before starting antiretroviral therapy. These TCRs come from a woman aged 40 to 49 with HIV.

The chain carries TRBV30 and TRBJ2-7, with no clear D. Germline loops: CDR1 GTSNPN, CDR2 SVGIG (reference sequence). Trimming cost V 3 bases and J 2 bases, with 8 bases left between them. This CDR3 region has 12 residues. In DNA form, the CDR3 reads TGTGCCTGGAGAATGCAAACCTACGAGCAGTACTTC. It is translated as CAWRMQTYEQYF.

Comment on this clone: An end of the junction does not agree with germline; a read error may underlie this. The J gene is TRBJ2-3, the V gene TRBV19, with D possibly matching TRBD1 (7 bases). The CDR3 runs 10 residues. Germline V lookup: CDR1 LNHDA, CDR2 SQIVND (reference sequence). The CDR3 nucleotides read TGTGCCACAAAGGGGGCGGGATTTGATTTT. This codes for CATKGAGFDF.

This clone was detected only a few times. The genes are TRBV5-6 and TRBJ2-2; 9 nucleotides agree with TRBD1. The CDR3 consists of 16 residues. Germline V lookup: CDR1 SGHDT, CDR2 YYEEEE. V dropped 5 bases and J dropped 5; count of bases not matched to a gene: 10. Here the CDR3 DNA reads TGTGCCAGCAGTCCACCCTCCGGGACAGGGACCGGGGAGCTGTTTTTT. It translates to CASSPPSGTGTGELFF.

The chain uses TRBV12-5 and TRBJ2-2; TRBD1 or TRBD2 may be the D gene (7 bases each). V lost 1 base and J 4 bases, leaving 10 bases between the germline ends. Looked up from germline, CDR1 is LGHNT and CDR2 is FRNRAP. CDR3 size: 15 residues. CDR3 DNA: TGTGCTAGTGGTTTGGCAGGGGGGGGCACCGGGGAGCTGTTTTTT. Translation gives CASGLAGGGTGELFF.

This chain's CDR3 is CASTLLLGTEAFF. CDR3 sequence (DNA): TGTGCCAGCACCCTCCTTTTGGGCACTGAAGCTTTCTTT. The chain recombines TRBV7-2 with TRBJ1-1, with no clear D. Germline V gene data show CDR1 as SGHTA and CDR2 as FQGNSA. The ends were cut back, 7 bases at V and 4 bases at J, with 13 bases in the middle. CDR3 size: 13 residues. The complete variable domain, with remaining parts taken from reference TRBV7-2 and TRBJ1-1, reads GAGVSQSPSNKVTEKGKDVELRCDPISGHTALYWYRQSLGQGLEFLIYFQGNSAPDKSGLPSDRFSAERTGGSVSTLTIQRTQQEDSAVYLCASTLLLGTEAFFGQGTRLTVV.

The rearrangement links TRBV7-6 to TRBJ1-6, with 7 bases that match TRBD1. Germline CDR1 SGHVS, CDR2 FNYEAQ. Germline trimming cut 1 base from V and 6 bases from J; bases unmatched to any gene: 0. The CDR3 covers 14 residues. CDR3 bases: TGTGCCAGCAGCTTAGACAGGGGTAATTCACCCCTCCACTTT. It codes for CASSLDRGNSPLHF.

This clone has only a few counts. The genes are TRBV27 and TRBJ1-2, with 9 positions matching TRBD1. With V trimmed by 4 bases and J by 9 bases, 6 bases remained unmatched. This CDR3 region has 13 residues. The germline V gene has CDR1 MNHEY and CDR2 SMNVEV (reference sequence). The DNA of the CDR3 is TGTGCCAGCAGTTACGGACAGGGGCTGAGCTACACCTTC. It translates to CASSYGQGLSYTF.

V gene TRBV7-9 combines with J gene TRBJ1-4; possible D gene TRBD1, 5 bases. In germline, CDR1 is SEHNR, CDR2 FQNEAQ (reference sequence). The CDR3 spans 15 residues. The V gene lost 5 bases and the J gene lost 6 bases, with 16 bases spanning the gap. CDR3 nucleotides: TGTGCCAGCAGCCCCATTTTAGGGGAGGATGAAAAACTGTTTTTT. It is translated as CASSPILGEDEKLFF.

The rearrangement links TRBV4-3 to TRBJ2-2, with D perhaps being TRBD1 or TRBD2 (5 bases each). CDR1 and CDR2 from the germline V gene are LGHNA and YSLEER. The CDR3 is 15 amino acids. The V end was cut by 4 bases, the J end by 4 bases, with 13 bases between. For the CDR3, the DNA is TGCGCCAGCAGCCTCGGTAGTGGGGGCACCGGGGAGCTGTTTTTT. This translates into CASSLGSGGTGELFF.

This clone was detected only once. The CDR3 sequence: CASSLAGSSYEQYF. The CDR3 coding sequence is TGTGCCAGCAGCTTGGCGGGCAGCTCCTACGAGCAGTACTTC. The chain is built from TRBV5-6 and TRBJ2-7; D gene unclear. V was trimmed by 0 bases and J by 0 bases, leaving 7 bases between them. Germline CDR1 reads SGHDT; CDR2 reads YYEEEE. The CDR3 consists of 14 residues. Together with reference TRBV5-6 and TRBJ2-7, the CDR3 gives the full variable domain: DAGVTQSPTHLIKTRGQQVTLRCSPKSGHDTVSWYQQALGQGPQFIFQYYEEEERQRGNFPDRFSGHQFPNYSSELNVNALLLGDSALYLCASSLAGSSYEQYFGPGTRLTVT.

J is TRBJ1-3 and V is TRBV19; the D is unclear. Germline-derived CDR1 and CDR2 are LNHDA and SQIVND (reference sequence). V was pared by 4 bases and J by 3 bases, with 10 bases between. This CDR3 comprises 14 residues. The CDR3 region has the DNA TGTGCCAGTAGTAAGGCGGCGGTTGGAAACACCATATATTTT. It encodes CASSKAAVGNTIYF. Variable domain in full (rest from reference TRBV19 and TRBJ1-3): DGGITQSPKYLFRKEGQNVTLSCEQNLNHDAMYWYRQDPGQGLRLIYYSQIVNDFQKGDIAEGYSVSREKKESFPLTVTSAQKNPTAFYLCASSKAAVGNTIYFGEGSWLTVV.

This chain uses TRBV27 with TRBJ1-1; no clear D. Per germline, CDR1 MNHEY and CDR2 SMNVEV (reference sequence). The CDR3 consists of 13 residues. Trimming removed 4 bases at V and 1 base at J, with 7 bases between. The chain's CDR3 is CASSWATNTEAFF. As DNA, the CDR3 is TGTGCCAGCAGTTGGGCGACGAACACTGAAGCTTTCTTT.

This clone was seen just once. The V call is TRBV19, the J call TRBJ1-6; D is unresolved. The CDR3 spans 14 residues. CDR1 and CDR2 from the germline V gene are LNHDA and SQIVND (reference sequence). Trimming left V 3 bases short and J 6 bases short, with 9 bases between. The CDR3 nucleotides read TGTGCCAGTAGTATTAAGTATTCTAATTCACCCCTCCACTTT. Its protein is CASSIKYSNSPLHF.

CDR3 amino acids: CASSQGGRGPYNEQFF. The CDR3 coding sequence is TGCGCCAGCAGCCAGGGAGGCAGGGGACCCTACAATGAGCAGTTCTTC. The chain carries TRBV4-1 and TRBJ2-1, with D tentatively TRBD1 or TRBD2 (6 bases each). This CDR3 has 16 amino acids. Germline V gene sequence: CDR1 MGHRA, CDR2 YSYEKL. V lost 3 bases to trimming and J lost 2 bases, with 14 bases between them.

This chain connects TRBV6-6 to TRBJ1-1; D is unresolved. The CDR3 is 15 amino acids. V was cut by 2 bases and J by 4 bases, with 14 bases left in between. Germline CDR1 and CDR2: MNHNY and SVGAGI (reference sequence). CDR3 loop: CASSYPSPRGTEAFF. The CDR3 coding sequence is TGTGCCAGCAGTTACCCCTCACCCAGAGGCACTGAAGCTTTCTTT.

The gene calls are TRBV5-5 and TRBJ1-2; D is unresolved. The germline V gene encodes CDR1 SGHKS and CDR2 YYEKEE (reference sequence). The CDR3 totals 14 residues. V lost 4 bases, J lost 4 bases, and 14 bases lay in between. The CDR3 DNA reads TGTGCCAGCAGCATGGGCCCAACTGGCTATGGCTACACCTTC. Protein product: CASSMGPTGYGYTF.